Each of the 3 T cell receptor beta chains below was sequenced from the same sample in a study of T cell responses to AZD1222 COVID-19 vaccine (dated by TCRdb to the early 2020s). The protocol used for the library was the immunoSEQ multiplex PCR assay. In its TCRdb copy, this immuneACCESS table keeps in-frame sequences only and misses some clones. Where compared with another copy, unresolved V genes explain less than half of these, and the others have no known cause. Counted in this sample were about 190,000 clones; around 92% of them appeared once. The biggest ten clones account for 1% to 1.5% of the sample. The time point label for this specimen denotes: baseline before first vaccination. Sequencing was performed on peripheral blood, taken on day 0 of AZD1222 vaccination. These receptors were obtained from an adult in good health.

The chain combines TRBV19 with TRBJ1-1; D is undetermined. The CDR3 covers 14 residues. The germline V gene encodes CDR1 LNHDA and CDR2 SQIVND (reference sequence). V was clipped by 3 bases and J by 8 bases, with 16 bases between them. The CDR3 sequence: CASSIYRFSVEAFF. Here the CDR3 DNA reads TGTGCCAGTAGTATTTATCGGTTTTCCGTCGAAGCTTTCTTT.

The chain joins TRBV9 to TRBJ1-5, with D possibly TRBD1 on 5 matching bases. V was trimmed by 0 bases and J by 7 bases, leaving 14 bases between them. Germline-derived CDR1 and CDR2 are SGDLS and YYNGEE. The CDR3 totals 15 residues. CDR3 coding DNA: TGTGCCAGCAGCGTAGGTGTCGGAGGGGCGCAGCCCCAGCATTTT. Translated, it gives CASSVGVGGAQPQHF.

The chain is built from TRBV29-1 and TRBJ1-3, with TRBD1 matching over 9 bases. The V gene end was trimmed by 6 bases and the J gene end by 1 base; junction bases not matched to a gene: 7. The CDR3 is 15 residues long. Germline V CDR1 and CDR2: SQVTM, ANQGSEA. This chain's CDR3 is CSVRGQGTSGNTIYF. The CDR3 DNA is TGCAGCGTCCGAGGACAGGGGACATCTGGAAACACCATATATTTT.